This T cell receptor beta chain was captured by sequencing in a study of blood T cell repertoires in COVID-19. TCRdb keeps only in-frame clones here, not all; method: immunoSEQ multiplex PCR. The table has 300,000 to 400,000 clones, 87% seen once; the top ten hold roughly a tenth. Those enrolled in Seattle joined during active infection and were followed longitudinally afterward. The source of this sequence is a man aged 25 to 40 with COVID-19, enrolled during active disease. Input material: peripheral blood.

DNA of the CDR3: TGTGCCAGTAGTAACCCCGGGATCCTAACCCAAGAGACCCAGTACTTC. It translates to CASSNPGILTQETQYF. This chain joins TRBV19 and TRBJ2-5; the D gene is possibly TRBD2 (5 bases). Trimming took 4 bases from V and 1 from J, leaving 16 bases between them. CDR1 is LNHDA, CDR2 SQIVND, per germline (reference sequence). The CDR3 sequence is 16 residues long.